This T cell receptor (beta chain) was sequenced in a study of human T cells and chemical hapten exposure. For this clonotype: Its specificity is unknown.

This CDR3 has 13 amino acids. V was shortened by 1 base and J by 5 bases, with 8 bases between the two germline ends. Germline assignment: CDR1 KGHSH and CDR2 LQKENI. For the library, individual cDNA molecules each received unique molecular identifiers. TCRdb itself ran the RACE reads through MiXCR, one entry per CDR3 protein. In the table there are 35,000 to 55,000 distinct CDR3 sequences, approximately 9.7% of which are singletons. Time point reported: patch test 2, 6 weeks after DPC sensitization. Treatment in this sample: therapeutic diphenylcyclopropenone sensitization with weekly scalp DPC. The total RNA was obtained from whole blood that was not fractionated. Broader study findings: PT1 expanded TCR counts and patch test score were linked, and their correlation was positive.

The clonotype was recovered from a woman aged 30 to 39 with alopecia areata. Some clones in this sample may be carry-over from other donors' samples. The chain is built from TRBV18 and TRBJ1-1; no clear D gene. The sequenced sample was whole blood, obtained in connection with sensitization to the hapten diphenylcyclopropenone (DPC). The CDR3 protein is CASSPQGGTEAFF. The CDR3, as DNA: TGTGCCAGCTCACCACAGGGCGGGACTGAAGCTTTCTTT.